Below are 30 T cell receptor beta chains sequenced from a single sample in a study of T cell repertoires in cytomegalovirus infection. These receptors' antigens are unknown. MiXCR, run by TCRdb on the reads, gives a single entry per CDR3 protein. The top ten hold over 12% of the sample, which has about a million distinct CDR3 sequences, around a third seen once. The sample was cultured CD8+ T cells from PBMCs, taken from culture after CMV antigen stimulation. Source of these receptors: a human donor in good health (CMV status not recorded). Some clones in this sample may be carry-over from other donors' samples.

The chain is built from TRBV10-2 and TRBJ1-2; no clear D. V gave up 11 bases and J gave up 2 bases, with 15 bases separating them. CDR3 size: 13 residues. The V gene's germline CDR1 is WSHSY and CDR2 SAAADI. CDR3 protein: CASAPEVNYGYTF. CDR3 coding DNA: TGCGCCTCCGCTCCGGAGGTAAACTATGGCTACACCTTC.

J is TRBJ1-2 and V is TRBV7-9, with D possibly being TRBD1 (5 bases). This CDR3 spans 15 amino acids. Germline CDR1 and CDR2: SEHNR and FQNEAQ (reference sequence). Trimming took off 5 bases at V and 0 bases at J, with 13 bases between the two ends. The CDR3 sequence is CASSPGREANYGYTF. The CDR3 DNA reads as TGTGCCAGCAGCCCAGGCAGGGAAGCTAACTATGGCTACACCTTC.

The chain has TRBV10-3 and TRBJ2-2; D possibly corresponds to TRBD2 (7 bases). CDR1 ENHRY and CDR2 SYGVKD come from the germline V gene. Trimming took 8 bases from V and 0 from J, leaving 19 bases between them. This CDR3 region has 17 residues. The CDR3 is CAIPGGGPTANTGELFF. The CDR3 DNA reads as TGTGCCATCCCTGGGGGGGGGCCAACGGCGAACACCGGGGAGCTGTTTTTT.

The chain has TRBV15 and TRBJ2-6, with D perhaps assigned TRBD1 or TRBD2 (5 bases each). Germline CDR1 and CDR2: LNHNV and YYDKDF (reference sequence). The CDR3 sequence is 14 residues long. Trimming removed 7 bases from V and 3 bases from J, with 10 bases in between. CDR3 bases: TGTGCCACCATGGGGGTCCGTGGGGCCAACGTCCTGACTTTC. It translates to CATMGVRGANVLTF.

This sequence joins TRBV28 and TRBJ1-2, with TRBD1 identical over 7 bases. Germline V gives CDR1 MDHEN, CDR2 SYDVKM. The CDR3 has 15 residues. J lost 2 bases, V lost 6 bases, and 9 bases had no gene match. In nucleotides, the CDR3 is TGTGCCAGCAGCTTACCTTTAGGGGGCAACTATGGCTACACCTTC. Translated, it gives CASSLPLGGNYGYTF.

In DNA form, the CDR3 reads TGTGCCAGTATGGGGCAGGGGTATTTTGGCTACACCTTC. Amino acid sequence: CASMGQGYFGYTF. The chain has TRBV2 and TRBJ1-2; TRBD1 is a possible D gene (6 bases). This CDR3 has 13 amino acids. Germline CDR1 and CDR2: SNHLY and FYNNEI. V lost 9 bases to trimming and J lost 7 bases, with 18 bases between them. The variable domain in full, with the rest retrieved from reference TRBV2 and TRBJ1-2, is EPEVTQTPSHQVTQMGQEVILRCVPISNHLYFYWYRQILGQKVEFLVSFYNNEISEKSEIFDDQFSVERPDGSNFTLKIRSTKLEDSAMYFCASMGQGYFGYTFGSGTRLTVV.

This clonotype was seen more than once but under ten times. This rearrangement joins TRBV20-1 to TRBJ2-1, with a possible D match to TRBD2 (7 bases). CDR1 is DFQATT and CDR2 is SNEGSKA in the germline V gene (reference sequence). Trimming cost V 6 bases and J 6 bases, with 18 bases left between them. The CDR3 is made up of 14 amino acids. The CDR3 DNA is TGCAGTGCGAGGACTAGGGTGGGGGCCAATGAGCAGTTCTTC. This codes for CSARTRVGANEQFF.

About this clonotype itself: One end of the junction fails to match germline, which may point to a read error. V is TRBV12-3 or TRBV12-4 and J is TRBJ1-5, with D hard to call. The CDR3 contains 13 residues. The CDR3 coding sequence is TGTGCCAACAGTCCGAATGTAGGTCAGCCCCAGCATTTT. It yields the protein CANSPNVGQPQHF.

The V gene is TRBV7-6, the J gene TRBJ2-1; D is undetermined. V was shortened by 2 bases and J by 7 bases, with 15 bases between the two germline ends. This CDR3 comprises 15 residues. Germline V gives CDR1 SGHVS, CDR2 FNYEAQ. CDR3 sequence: CASSLLTGSRNEQFF. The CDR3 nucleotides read TGTGCCAGCAGCTTACTTACCGGGTCCCGAAATGAGCAGTTCTTC.

CDR3 coding DNA: TGTGCCAGCCCCCTCGACCATTTAAACACTGAAGCTTTCTTT. It specifies CASPLDHLNTEAFF. This chain joins TRBV2 and TRBJ1-1; D is uncertain. The CDR3 contains 14 residues. Germline loops: CDR1 SNHLY, CDR2 FYNNEI. Trimming left V 8 bases short and J 2 bases short, with 15 bases between.

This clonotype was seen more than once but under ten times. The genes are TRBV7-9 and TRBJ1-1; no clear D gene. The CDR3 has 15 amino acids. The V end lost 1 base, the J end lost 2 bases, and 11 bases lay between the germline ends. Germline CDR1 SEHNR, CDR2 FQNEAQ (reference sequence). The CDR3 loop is CASSLVAGSNTEAFF. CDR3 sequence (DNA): TGTGCCAGCAGCTTAGTAGCTGGCTCAAACACTGAAGCTTTCTTT.

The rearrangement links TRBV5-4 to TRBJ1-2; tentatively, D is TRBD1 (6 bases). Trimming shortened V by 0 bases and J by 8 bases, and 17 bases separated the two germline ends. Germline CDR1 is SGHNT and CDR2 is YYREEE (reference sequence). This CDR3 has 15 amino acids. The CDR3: CASSLAGGGRGGYTF. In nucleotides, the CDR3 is TGTGCCAGCAGCTTGGCCGGTGGGGGCAGGGGAGGCTACACCTTC.

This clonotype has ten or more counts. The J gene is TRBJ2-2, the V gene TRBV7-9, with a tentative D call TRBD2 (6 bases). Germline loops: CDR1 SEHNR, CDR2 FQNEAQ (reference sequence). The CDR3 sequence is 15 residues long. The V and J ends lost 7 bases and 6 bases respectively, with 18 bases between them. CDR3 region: CASTLPGEGPGELFF. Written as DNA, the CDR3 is TGTGCCAGCACCCTGCCGGGAGAGGGGCCCGGGGAGCTGTTTTTT.

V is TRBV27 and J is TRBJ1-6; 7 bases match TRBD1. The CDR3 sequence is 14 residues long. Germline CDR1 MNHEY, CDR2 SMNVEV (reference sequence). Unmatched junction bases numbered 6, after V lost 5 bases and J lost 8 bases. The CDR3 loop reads CASSGTASDSPLHF. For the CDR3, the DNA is TGTGCCAGCAGTGGGACAGCTAGCGATTCACCCCTCCACTTT.

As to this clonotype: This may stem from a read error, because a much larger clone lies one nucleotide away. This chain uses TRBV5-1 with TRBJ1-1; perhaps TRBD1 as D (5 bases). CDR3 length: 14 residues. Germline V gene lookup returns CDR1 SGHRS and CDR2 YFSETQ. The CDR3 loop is CASNLNGGFTEAFF. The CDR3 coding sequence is TGCGCCAGCAACTTGAACGGGGGATTCACTGAAGCTTTCTTT.

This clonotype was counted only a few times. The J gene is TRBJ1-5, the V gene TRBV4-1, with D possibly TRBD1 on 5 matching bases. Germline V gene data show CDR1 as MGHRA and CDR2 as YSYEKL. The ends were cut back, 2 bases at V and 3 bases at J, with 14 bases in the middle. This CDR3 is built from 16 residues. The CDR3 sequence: CASSQWPEGVNQPQHF. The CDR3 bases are TGCGCCAGCAGCCAATGGCCCGAAGGGGTCAATCAGCCCCAGCATTTT.

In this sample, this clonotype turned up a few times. CDR3 in amino acids: CASSTLFTGELFF. CDR3 DNA: TGTGCCAGCAGCACCCTGTTCACCGGGGAGCTGTTTTTT. V usage is TRBV27 and J usage is TRBJ2-2; D remains unclear. Germline values: CDR1 MNHEY, CDR2 SMNVEV (reference sequence). This CDR3 is built from 13 residues. V dropped 6 bases and J dropped 4 bases, with 9 bases sitting between them.

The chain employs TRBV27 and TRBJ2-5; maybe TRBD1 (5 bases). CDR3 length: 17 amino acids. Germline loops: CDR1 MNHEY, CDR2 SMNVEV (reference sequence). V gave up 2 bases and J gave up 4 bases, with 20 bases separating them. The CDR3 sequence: CASSLRPPVGRGETQYF. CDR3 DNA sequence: TGTGCCAGCAGTTTACGTCCCCCGGTGGGAAGGGGAGAGACCCAGTACTTC.

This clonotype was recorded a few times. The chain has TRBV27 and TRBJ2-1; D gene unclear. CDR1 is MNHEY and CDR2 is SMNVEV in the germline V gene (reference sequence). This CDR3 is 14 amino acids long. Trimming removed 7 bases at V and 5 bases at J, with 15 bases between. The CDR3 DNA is TGTGCCAGCAAAGACTTGGTGACACACAATGAGCAGTTCTTC. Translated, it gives CASKDLVTHNEQFF.

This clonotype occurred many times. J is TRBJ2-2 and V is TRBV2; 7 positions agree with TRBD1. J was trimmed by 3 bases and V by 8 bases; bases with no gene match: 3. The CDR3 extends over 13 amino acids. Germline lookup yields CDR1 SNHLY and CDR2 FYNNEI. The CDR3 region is CASRDRDTGELFF. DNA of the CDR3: TGTGCCAGCCGGGACAGAGACACCGGGGAGCTGTTTTTT.

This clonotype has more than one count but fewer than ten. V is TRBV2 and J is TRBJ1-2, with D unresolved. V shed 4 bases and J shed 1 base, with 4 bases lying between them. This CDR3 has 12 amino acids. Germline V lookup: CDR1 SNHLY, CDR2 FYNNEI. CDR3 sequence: CASSGVNYGYTF. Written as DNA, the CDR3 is TGTGCCAGCAGTGGGGTTAACTATGGCTACACCTTC.

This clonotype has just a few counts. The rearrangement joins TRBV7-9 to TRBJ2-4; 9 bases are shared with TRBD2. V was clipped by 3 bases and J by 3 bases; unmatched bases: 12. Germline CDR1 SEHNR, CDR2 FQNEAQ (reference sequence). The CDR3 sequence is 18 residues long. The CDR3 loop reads CASSFAIAGEGDKNIQYF. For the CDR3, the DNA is TGTGCCAGCAGCTTTGCAATAGCGGGGGAAGGGGACAAAAACATTCAGTACTTC.

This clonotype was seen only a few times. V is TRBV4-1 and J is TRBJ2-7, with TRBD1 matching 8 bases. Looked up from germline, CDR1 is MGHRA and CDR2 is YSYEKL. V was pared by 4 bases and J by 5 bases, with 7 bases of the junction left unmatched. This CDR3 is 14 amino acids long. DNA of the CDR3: TGCGCCAGCAGCCCGTGGACAGGGAAGGACGAGCAGTACTTC. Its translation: CASSPWTGKDEQYF.

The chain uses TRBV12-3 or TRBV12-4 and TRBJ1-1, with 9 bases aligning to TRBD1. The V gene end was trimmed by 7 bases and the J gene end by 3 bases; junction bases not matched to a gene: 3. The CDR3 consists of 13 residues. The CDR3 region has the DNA TGTGCCAGCAAACAGGGGGCATACACTGAAGCTTTCTTT. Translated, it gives CASKQGAYTEAFF.

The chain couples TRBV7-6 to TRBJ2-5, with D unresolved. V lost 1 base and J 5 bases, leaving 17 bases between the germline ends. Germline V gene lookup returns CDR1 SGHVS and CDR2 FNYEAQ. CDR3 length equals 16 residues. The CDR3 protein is CASSLDRWGTGETQYF. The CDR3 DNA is TGTGCCAGCAGCTTAGACAGATGGGGAACCGGGGAGACCCAGTACTTC.

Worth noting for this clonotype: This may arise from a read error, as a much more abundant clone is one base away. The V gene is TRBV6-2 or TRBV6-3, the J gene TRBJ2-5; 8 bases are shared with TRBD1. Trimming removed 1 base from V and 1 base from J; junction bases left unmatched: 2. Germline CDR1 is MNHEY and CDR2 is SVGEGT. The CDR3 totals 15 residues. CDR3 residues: CASSYFDRGQETQYF. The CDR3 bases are TGTGCCAGCAGTTACTTCGACAGGGGCCAAGAGACCCAGTACTTC.

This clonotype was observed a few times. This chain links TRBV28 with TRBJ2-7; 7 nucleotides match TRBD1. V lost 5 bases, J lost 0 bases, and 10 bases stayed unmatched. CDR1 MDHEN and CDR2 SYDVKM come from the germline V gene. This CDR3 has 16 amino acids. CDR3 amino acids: CASSPRQGQSSYEQYV. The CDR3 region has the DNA TGTGCCAGCAGTCCCCGACAGGGACAAAGCTCCTACGAGCAGTACGTC.

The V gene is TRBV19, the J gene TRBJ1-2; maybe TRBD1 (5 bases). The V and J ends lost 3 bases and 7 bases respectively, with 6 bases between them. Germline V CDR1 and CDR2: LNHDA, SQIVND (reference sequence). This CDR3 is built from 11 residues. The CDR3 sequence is CASSIGGGYTF. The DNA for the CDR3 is TGTGCCAGTAGTATCGGGGGTGGCTACACCTTC.

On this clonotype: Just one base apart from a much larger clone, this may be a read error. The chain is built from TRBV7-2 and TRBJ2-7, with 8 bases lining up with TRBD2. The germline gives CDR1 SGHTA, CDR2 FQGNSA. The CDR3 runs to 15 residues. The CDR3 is CARSLVGGGKYEQYF. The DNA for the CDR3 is TGTGCCAGGAGCTTAGTCGGGGGGGGGAAGTACGAGCAGTACTTC.

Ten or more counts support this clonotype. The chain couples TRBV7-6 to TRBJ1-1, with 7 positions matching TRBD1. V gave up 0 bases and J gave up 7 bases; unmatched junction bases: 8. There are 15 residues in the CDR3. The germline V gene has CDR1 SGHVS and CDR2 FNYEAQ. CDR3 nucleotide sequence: TGTGCCAGCAGCTTAGCGGCAGGGGGGGTTGATGAAGCTTTCTTT. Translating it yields CASSLAAGGVDEAFF.